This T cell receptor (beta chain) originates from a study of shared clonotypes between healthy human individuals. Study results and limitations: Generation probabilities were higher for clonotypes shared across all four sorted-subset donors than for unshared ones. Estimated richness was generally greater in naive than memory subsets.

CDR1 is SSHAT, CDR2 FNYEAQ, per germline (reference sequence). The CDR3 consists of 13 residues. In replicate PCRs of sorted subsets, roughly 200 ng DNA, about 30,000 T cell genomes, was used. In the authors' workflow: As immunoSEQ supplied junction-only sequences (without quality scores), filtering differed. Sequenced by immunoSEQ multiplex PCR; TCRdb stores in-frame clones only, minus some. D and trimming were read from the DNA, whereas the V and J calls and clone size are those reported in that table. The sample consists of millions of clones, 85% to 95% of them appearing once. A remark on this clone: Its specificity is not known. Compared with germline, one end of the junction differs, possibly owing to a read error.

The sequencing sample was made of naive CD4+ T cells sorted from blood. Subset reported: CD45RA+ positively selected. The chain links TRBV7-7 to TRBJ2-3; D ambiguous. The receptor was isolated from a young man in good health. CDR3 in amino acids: CASSKGSTDTQYF. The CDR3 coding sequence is TGTGCTAGCAGCAAAGGGAGCACAGATACGCAGTATTTT.